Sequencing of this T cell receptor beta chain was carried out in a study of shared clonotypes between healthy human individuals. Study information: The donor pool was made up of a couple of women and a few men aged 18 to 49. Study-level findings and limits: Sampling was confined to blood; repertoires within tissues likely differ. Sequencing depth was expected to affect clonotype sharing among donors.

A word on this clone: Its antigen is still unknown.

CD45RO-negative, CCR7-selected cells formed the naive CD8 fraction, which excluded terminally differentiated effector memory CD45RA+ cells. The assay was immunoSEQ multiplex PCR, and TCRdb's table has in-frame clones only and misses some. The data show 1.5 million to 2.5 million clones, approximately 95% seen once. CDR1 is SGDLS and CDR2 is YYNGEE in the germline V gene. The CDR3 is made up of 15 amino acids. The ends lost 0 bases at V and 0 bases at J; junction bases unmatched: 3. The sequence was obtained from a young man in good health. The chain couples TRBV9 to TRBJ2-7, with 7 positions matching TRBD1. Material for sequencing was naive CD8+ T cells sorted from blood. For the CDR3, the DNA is TGTGCCAGCAGCGTAGGGGGGACAGTCTCCTACGAGCAGTACTTC. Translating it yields CASSVGGTVSYEQYF.